These 14 T cell receptor beta chains came from one sample sequenced in a study of T cells in Graves' hyperthyroidism and ophthalmopathy. TCR beta CDR3 regions were amplified from RNA. A first-round RT-PCR of the TCR CDR3 used the HTBI primer set. TCRdb recomputed calls from the multiplex PCR reads with MiXCR, one row per CDR3 protein. The sample records approximately 640,000 distinct CDR3 sequences, nearly 45% being singletons. Input material: peripheral blood or thyroid tissue (not recorded which). The receptors were sampled from an adult man with Graves' disease, either hyperthyroidism or ophthalmopathy (not recorded which).

This clonotype was counted ten times or more. The chain joins TRBV19 to TRBJ1-2, with TRBD1 matching 7 bases. Germline loops: CDR1 LNHDA, CDR2 SQIVND (reference sequence). The V and J ends lost 5 bases and 2 bases, in that order; junction bases with no gene match: 11. The CDR3 contains 16 residues. The CDR3 reads CASSLQQGTRNYGYTF. In DNA form, the CDR3 reads TGTGCCAGTAGTCTCCAACAGGGGACAAGGAACTATGGCTACACCTTC.

The V call is TRBV29-1, the J call TRBJ1-2, with D possibly matching TRBD1 (6 bases). CDR3 size: 12 residues. Germline V lookup: CDR1 SQVTM, CDR2 ANQGSEA. Trimming cost V 6 bases and J 4 bases, with 12 bases left between them. CDR3 DNA: TGCAGCGTGGGGGCAGGGACCTATGGCTACACCTTC. Protein: CSVGAGTYGYTF.

This clonotype showed up just a few times. V gene TRBV7-8 combines with J gene TRBJ1-5; 7 bases are a match to TRBD1. The CDR3 runs to 15 residues. Germline V lookup: CDR1 SGHVS, CDR2 FQNEAQ. Trimming cost V 1 base and J 4 bases; bases outside gene matches: 4. CDR3 in amino acids: CASSLVRGLNQPQHF. CDR3 sequence (DNA): TGTGCCAGCAGCTTAGTAAGGGGGCTTAATCAGCCCCAGCATTTT.

Turning to this clonotype: One base away lies a much larger clone, so this may be a sequencing read error. The chain carries TRBV24-1 and TRBJ2-2, with a weak D call TRBD2 (5 bases). The germline V gene encodes CDR1 KGHDR and CDR2 SFDVKD. V lost 5 bases and J lost 3, with 15 bases in between. This CDR3 is built from 16 residues. The CDR3 sequence: CATSGWTGEDTGELFF. CDR3 sequence (DNA): TGTGCCACCAGTGGTTGGACTGGAGAGGACACCGGGGAGCTGTTTTTT.

The CDR3 region has the DNA TGTGCCAGCAGTGCTAGAGATGGGGGCTCCGGGGCCAACGTCCTGACTTTC. Its translation is CASSARDGGSGANVLTF. V gene TRBV7-6 combines with J gene TRBJ2-6; D is possibly TRBD1 (6 bases). This CDR3 has 17 residues. V lost 6 bases, J lost 4 bases, and 19 bases lay in between. The germline V gene encodes CDR1 SGHVS and CDR2 FNYEAQ.

This clonotype was observed many times. This CDR3 is CASSFPGQPQHF. The DNA for the CDR3 is TGTGCCAGCAGCTTTCCGGGTCAGCCCCAGCATTTT. The rearrangement uses TRBV7-9 and TRBJ1-5; D uncertain. V was pared by 3 bases and J by 6 bases, with 6 bases between. CDR3 size: 12 residues. The germline gives CDR1 SEHNR, CDR2 FQNEAQ (reference sequence).

The genes are TRBV5-4 and TRBJ1-1, with a weak D call TRBD1 (5 bases). This CDR3 comprises 13 residues. V lost 2 bases to trimming and J lost 6 bases, with 11 bases between them. From germline, CDR1 is SGHNT and CDR2 YYREEE (reference sequence). This CDR3 reads CASSFQGVPEAFF. The CDR3 DNA is TGTGCCAGCAGCTTCCAAGGGGTCCCTGAAGCTTTCTTT. The full variable domain, its missing parts supplied by reference TRBV5-4 and TRBJ1-1, is ETGVTQSPTHLIKTRGQQVTLRCSSQSGHNTVSWYQQALGQGPQFIFQYYREEENGRGNFPPRFSGLQFPNYSSELNVNALELDDSALYLCASSFQGVPEAFFGQGTRLTVV.

This clonotype has ten or more counts. J is TRBJ1-1 and V is TRBV20-1, with D perhaps matching TRBD1 (5 bases). CDR1 and CDR2 (germline): DFQATT, SNEGSKA (reference sequence). Trimming cost V 6 bases and J 3 bases, with 8 bases left between them. The CDR3 is 11 residues long. The CDR3 DNA follows: TGCAGTGCAAGACAGTACACTGAAGCTTTCTTT. Its translation is CSARQYTEAFF.

In this sample, this clonotype turned up many times. The chain joins TRBV29-1 to TRBJ2-5, with 7 positions matching TRBD2. The CDR3 totals 16 residues. V gave up 4 bases and J gave up 4 bases; unmatched junction bases: 15. From germline, CDR1 is SQVTM and CDR2 ANQGSEA. The CDR3 loop reads CSVVPRLGGGGETQYF. CDR3 in DNA: TGCAGCGTTGTTCCGCGACTTGGCGGGGGAGGAGAGACCCAGTACTTC.

This clonotype has a handful of counts. The chain joins TRBV19 to TRBJ2-7; 11 bases are a match to TRBD2. V lost 7 bases to trimming and J lost 2 bases; unmatched junction nucleotides: 13. The CDR3 totals 17 residues. The V gene's germline CDR1 is LNHDA and CDR2 SQIVND (reference sequence). CDR3 loop: CASTPRRTSGQPYEQYF. The DNA of the CDR3 is TGTGCCAGTACCCCACGCCGGACTAGCGGGCAACCCTACGAGCAGTACTTC.

The rearrangement links TRBV10-3 to TRBJ1-2, with D uncertain. V lost 10 bases and J lost 5, with 17 bases in between. The CDR3 totals 13 residues. In germline, CDR1 is ENHRY, CDR2 SYGVKD. The CDR3 loop reads CASSGDEEYGYTF. The CDR3 nucleotides are TGTGCCAGCAGCGGCGACGAAGAATATGGCTACACCTTC.

J is TRBJ2-7 and V is TRBV15; 10 bases align to TRBD1. The CDR3 covers 15 residues. CDR1 LNHNV and CDR2 YYDKDF come from the germline V gene (reference sequence). J lost 2 bases, V lost 2 bases, and 3 bases had no gene match. The CDR3 loop is CATSRSGTGAYEQYF. CDR3 DNA: TGTGCCACCAGCAGATCCGGGACAGGGGCCTACGAGCAGTACTTC.

This clonotype was observed at least ten times. In DNA form, the CDR3 reads TGTGCCACCAGCAGGAGACACGGGGAAGCTTTCTTT. Its protein is CATSRRHGEAFF. The chain combines TRBV15 with TRBJ1-1; D not certain. Germline lookup yields CDR1 LNHNV and CDR2 YYDKDF (reference sequence). The CDR3 has 12 residues. The germline V and J ends were trimmed by 3 bases and 8 bases, with 10 bases remaining between them.

At least ten counts were recorded for this clonotype. The V call is TRBV29-1, the J call TRBJ2-5, with 8 bases aligning to TRBD1. The CDR3 totals 15 residues. With V trimmed by 5 bases and J by 4 bases, 12 bases remained unmatched. CDR1 is SQVTM, CDR2 ANQGSEA, per germline. CDR3 nucleotide sequence: TGCAGCGTTCCTACACTTCAGGGGGCGGGAGAGACCCAGTACTTC. Translating gives CSVPTLQGAGETQYF.